One T cell receptor (beta chain) is described in this entry. This sample is drawn from a study of control samples from healthy donors and cancer patients. Losses at the gene ends were 1 base for V and 0 bases for J; bases not matched to a gene: 2. There are 18 residues in the CDR3. Germline loops: CDR1 SGHVS, CDR2 FQNEAQ. The method was immunoSEQ multiplex PCR; TCRdb's version includes in-frame clones alone and lacks a portion of them. The table shows just under 75,000 clones, with roughly nine tenths occurring only once. This clonotype was obtained from a woman aged 50 to 60 in good health. J is TRBJ2-1 and V is TRBV7-8; 14 nucleotides align to TRBD2. The sample was blood. The CDR3 region is CASSLGGTSGGSYNEQFF. DNA of the CDR3: TGTGCCAGCAGCTTAGGGGGGACTAGCGGGGGCTCCTACAATGAGCAGTTCTTC.